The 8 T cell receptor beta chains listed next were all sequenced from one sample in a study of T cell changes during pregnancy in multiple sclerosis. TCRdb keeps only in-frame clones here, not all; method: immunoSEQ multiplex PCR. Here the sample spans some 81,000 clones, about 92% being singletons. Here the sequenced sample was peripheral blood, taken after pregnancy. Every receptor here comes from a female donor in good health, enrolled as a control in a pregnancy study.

CDR3 in amino acids: CASSQDKREQYF. In DNA form, the CDR3 reads TGTGCCAGCAGCCAAGATAAGCGCGAGCAGTACTTC. This rearrangement joins TRBV4-2 to TRBJ2-7; no firm D call. Trimming shortened V by 0 bases and J by 6 bases, and 6 bases separated the two germline ends. The CDR3 is 12 residues long. Germline CDR1 is LGHNA and CDR2 is YNFKEQ.

DNA of the CDR3: TGTGCCAGCAGCTTCACAGGACAGGGGGTTTTCTACGAGCAGTACTTC. The encoded protein is CASSFTGQGVFYEQYF. The genes are TRBV7-8 and TRBJ2-7; 10 nucleotides match TRBD1. CDR1 and CDR2 (germline): SGHVS, FQNEAQ. V shed 3 bases, J shed 3 bases, and the junction held 8 bases outside the gene matches. This CDR3 contains 16 residues.

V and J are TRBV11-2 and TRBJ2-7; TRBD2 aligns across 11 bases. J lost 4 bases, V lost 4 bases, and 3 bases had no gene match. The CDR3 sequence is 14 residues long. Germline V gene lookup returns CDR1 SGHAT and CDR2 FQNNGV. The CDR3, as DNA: TGTGCCAGCAGCTCACTAGCGGGAGTGTACGAGCAGTACTTC. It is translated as CASSSLAGVYEQYF.

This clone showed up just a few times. DNA for the CDR3: TGTGCCAGCAGTGATCTCCAGAACTCCTATAATTCACCCCTCCACTTT. Its protein product is CASSDLQNSYNSPLHF. The V call is TRBV6-1, the J call TRBJ1-6; D is unresolved. Germline V gene sequence: CDR1 MNHNS, CDR2 SASEGT. The CDR3 is 16 residues long. V was pared by 3 bases and J by 0 bases, with 9 bases between.

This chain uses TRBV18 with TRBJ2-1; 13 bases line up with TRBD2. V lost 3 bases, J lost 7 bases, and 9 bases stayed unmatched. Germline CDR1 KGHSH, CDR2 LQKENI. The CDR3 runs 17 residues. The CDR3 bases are TGTGCCAGCTCACCTACTACTAGCGGGAGGGCCAGGAATGAGCAGTTCTTC. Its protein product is CASSPTTSGRARNEQFF. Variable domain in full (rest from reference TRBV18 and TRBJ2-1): NAGVMQNPRHLVRRRGQEARLRCSPMKGHSHVYWYRQLPEEGLKFMVYLQKENIIDESGMPKERFSAEFPKEGPSILRIQQVVRGDSAAYFCASSPTTSGRARNEQFFGPGTRLTVL.

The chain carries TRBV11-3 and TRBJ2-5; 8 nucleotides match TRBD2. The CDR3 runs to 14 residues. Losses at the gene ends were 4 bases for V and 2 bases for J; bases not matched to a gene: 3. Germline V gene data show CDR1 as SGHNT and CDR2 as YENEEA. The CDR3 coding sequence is TGTGCCAGCAGCTCCGGGGGGGGACAAGAGACCCAGTACTTC. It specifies CASSSGGGQETQYF.

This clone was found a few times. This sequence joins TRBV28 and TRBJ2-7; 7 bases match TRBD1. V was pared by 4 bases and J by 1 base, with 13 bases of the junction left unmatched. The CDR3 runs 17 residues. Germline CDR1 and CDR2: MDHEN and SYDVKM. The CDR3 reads CASSWSFEQGLSYEQYF. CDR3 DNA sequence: TGTGCCAGCAGTTGGAGTTTCGAACAGGGGCTTTCCTACGAGCAGTACTTC.

The CDR3 loop reads CASSEGRSSYYNEQFF. CDR3 nucleotide sequence: TGTGCCAGCAGTGAAGGCCGGTCTAGTTACTACAATGAGCAGTTCTTC. This rearrangement joins TRBV2 to TRBJ2-1, with D hard to call. The CDR3 consists of 16 residues. Trimming took 1 base from V and 3 from J, leaving 13 bases between them. Germline V gene lookup returns CDR1 SNHLY and CDR2 FYNNEI. Full variable domain (missing parts from reference TRBV2 and TRBJ2-1): EPEVTQTPSHQVTQMGQEVILRCVPISNHLYFYWYRQILGQKVEFLVSFYNNEISEKSEIFDDQFSVERPDGSNFTLKIRSTKLEDSAMYFCASSEGRSSYYNEQFFGPGTRLTVL.